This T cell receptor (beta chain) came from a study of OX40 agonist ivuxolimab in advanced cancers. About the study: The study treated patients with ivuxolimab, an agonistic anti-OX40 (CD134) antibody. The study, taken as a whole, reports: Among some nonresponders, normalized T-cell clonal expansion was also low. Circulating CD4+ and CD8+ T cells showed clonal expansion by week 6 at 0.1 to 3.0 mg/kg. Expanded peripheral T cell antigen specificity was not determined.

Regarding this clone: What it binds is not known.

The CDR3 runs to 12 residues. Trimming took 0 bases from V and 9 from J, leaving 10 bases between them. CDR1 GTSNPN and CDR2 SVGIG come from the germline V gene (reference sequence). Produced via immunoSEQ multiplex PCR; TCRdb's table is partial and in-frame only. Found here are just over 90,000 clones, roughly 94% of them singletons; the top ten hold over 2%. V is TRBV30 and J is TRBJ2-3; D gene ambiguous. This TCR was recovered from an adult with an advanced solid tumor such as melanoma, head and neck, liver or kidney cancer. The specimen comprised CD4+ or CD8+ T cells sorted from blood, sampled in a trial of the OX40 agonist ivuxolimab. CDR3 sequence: CAWSVIGDTQYF. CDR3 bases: TGTGCCTGGAGTGTTATTGGAGACACGCAGTATTTT.